This T cell receptor beta chain was retrieved from a study of blood T cell repertoires in COVID-19. Study overall: The samples span acute and convalescent COVID-19 from the United States, Italy and Spain. Nucleic acid was either cDNA or gDNA, and it came from T cells, B-cell-depleted T cells, or PBMCs.

In the authors' workflow: Amplification with reference gene primers provided the estimates of nucleated cell counts. Only in-frame clones appear in the TCRdb table, and some are missing; sequencing was by immunoSEQ multiplex PCR. V, J and clone size derive from that table, while D and trimming were established from the DNA sequence. The sample carries 30,000 to 40,000 clones, around 77% recorded once. Germline lookup yields CDR1 SGHRS and CDR2 YFSETQ. The CDR3 has 12 amino acids. The V and J ends lost 5 bases and 7 bases respectively, with 13 bases between them. The sequence was collected from a human donor in a cohort sampled during active COVID-19. The sample taken for sequencing was peripheral blood. This chain connects TRBV5-1 to TRBJ2-7, with D possibly TRBD2 on 7 matching bases. The CDR3 loop reads CASSSQGGEQYF. The CDR3 DNA is TGCGCCAGCAGTTCACAGGGAGGGGAGCAGTACTTC. Filled out from reference TRBV5-1 and TRBJ2-7, the complete variable domain reads KAGVTQTPRYLIKTRGQQVTLSCSPISGHRSVSWYQQTPGQGLQFLFEYFSETQRNKGNFPGRFSGRQFSNSRSEMNVSTLELGDSALYLCASSSQGGEQYFGPGTRLTVT.